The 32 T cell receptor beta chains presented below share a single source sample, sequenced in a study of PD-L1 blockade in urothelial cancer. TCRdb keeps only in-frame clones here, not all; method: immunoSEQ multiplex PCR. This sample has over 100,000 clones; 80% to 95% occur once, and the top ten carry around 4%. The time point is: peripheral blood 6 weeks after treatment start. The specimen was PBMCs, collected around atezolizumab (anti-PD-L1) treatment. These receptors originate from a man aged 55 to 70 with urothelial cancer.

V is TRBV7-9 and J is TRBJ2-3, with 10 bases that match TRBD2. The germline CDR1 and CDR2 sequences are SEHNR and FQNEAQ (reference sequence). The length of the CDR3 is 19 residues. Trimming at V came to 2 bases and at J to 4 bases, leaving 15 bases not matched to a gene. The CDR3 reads CASSLKGSGGVTRADTQYF. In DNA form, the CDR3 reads TGTGCCAGCAGCTTAAAGGGGAGCGGGGGGGTTACCCGCGCAGATACGCAGTATTTT.

CDR3 residues: CASSAMTGGGTEAFF. In DNA form, the CDR3 reads TGTGCCAGCAGTGCTATGACAGGGGGAGGGACTGAAGCTTTCTTT. The chain joins TRBV2 to TRBJ1-1; 9 bases are a match to TRBD1. J was trimmed by 5 bases and V by 4 bases; bases with no gene match: 8. In germline, CDR1 is SNHLY, CDR2 FYNNEI. This CDR3 has 15 amino acids. Supplemented by reference TRBV2 and TRBJ1-1, the full variable domain reads EPEVTQTPSHQVTQMGQEVILRCVPISNHLYFYWYRQILGQKVEFLVSFYNNEISEKSEIFDDQFSVERPDGSNFTLKIRSTKLEDSAMYFCASSAMTGGGTEAFFGQGTRLTVV.

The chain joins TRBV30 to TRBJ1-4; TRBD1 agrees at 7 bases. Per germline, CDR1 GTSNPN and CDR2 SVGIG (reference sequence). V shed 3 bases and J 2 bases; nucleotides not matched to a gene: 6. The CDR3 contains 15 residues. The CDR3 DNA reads TGTGCCTGGAGCAAAGACAGGGTTACTAATGAAAAACTGTTTTTT. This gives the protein CAWSKDRVTNEKLFF.

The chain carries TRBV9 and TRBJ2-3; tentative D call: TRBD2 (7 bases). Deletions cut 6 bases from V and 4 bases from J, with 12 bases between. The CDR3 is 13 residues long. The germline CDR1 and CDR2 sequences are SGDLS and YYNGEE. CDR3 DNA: TGTGCCAGCACCAAGGGGGGGCCAGATACGCAGTATTTT. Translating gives CASTKGGPDTQYF.

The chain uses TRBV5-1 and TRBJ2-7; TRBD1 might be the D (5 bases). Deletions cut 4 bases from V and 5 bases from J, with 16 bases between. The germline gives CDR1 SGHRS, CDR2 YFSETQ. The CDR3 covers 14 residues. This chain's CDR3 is CASSPTDSKDEQYF. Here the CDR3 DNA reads TGCGCCAGCAGCCCCACAGACAGCAAGGACGAGCAGTACTTC. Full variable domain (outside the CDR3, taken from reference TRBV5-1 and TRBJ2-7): KAGVTQTPRYLIKTRGQQVTLSCSPISGHRSVSWYQQTPGQGLQFLFEYFSETQRNKGNFPGRFSGRQFSNSRSEMNVSTLELGDSALYLCASSPTDSKDEQYFGPGTRLTVT.

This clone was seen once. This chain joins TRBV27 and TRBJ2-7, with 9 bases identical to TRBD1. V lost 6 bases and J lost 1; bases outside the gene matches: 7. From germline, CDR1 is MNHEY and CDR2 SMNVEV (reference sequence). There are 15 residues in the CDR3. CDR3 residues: CASRLPGTGSYEQYF. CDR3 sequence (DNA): TGTGCCAGCAGACTCCCCGGGACAGGGTCCTACGAGCAGTACTTC.

CDR3 bases: TGTGCCAGCAGTGAAGTACCCGACAGGGGGGGCTACACCTTC. The encoded protein is CASSEVPDRGGYTF. The rearrangement links TRBV2 to TRBJ1-2, with 9 positions matching TRBD1. The CDR3 consists of 14 residues. Trimming removed 1 base from V and 8 bases from J; junction bases left unmatched: 5. Germline V gene sequence: CDR1 SNHLY, CDR2 FYNNEI.

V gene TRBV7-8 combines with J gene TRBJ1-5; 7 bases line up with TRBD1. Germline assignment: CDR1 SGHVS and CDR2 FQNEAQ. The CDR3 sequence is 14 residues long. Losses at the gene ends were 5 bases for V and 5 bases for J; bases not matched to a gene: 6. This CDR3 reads CASSPGTVDQPQHF. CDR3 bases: TGTGCCAGCAGCCCCGGGACAGTTGATCAGCCCCAGCATTTT.

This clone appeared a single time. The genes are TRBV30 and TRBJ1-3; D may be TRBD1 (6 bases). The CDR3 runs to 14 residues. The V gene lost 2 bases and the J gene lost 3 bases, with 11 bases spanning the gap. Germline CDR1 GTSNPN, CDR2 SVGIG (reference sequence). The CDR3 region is CAWSLGAGGNTIYF. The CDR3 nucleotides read TGTGCCTGGAGTTTGGGGGCAGGTGGAAACACCATATATTTT.

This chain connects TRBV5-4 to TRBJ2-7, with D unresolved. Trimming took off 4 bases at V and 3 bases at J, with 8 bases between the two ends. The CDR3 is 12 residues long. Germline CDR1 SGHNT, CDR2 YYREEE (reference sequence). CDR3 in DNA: TGTGCCAGCAGCGTACAGCACTACGAGCAGTACTTC. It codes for CASSVQHYEQYF.

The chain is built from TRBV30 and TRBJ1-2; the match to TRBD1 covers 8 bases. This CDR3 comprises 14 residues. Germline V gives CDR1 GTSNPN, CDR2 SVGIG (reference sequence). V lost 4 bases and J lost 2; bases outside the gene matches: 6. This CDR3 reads CAWNPRGLNYGYTF. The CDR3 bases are TGTGCCTGGAATCCCAGGGGGCTCAACTATGGCTACACCTTC.

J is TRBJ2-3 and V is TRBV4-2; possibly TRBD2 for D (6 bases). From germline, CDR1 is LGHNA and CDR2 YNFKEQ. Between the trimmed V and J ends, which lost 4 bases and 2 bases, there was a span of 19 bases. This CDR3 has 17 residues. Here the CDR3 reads CASSPNPGTSFTDTQYF. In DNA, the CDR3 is TGTGCCAGCAGCCCAAACCCTGGGACTTCATTCACAGATACGCAGTATTTT.

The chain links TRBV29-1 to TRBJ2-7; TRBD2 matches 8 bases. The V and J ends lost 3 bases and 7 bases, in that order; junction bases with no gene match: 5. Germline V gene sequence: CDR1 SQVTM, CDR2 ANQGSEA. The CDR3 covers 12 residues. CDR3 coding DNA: TGCAGCGTTGACAGGGTAGCGGGAGAGCAGTACTTC. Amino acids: CSVDRVAGEQYF.

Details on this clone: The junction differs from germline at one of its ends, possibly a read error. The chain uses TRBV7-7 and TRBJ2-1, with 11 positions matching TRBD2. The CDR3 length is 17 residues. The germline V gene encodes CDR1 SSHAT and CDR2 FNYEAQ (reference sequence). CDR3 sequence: CASSLVATSGGNNEQFF. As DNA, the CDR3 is TGTGCTAGCAGCTTAGTGGCCACTAGCGGGGGTAACAATGAGCAGTTCTTC.

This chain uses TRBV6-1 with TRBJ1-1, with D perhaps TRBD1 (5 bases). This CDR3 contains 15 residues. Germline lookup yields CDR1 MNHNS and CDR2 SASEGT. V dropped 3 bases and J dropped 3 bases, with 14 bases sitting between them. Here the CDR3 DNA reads TGTGCCAGCAGTGACCCTGGGGCGCCGGACACTGAAGCTTTCTTT. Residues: CASSDPGAPDTEAFF.

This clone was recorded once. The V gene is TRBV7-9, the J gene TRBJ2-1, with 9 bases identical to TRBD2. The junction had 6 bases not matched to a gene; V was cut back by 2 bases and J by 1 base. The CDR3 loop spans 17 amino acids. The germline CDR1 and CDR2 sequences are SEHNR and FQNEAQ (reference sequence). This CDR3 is CASSLTDSGRSYNEQFF. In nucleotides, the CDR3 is TGTGCCAGCAGCTTAACGGATAGCGGGAGATCCTACAATGAGCAGTTCTTC.

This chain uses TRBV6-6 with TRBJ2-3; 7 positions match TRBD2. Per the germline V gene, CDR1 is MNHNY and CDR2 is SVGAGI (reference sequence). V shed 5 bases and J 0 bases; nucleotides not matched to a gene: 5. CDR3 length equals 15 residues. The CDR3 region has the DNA TGTGCCAGCAGTGCTAGCGGCACTAGCACAGATACGCAGTATTTT. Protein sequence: CASSASGTSTDTQYF.

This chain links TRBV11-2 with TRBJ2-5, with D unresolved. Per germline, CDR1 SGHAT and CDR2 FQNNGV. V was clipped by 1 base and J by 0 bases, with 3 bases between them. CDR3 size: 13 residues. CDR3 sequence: CASSLANQETQYF. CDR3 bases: TGTGCCAGCAGCTTAGCCAACCAAGAGACCCAGTACTTC. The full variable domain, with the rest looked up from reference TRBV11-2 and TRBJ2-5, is EAGVAQSPRYKIIEKRQSVAFWCNPISGHATLYWYQQILGQGPKLLIQFQNNGVVDDSQLPKDRFSAERLKGVDSTLKIQPAKLEDSAVYLCASSLANQETQYFGPGTRLLVL.

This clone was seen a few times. CDR3 nucleotide sequence: TGTGCCAGCAGCGTCGATCTAGCGGGGGGGCCTAGGGATGAGCAGTTCTTC. Translated, it gives CASSVDLAGGPRDEQFF. V is TRBV9 and J is TRBJ2-1, with 12 bases identical to TRBD2. From germline, CDR1 is SGDLS and CDR2 YYNGEE. Trimming cost V 2 bases and J 8 bases; bases outside gene matches: 11. This CDR3 has 17 amino acids.

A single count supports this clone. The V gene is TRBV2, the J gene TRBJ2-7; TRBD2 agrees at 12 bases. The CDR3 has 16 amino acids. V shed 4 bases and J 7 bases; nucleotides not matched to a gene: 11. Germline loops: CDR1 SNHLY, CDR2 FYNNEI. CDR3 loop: CASSVRTSGASREQYF. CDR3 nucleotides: TGTGCCAGCAGTGTAAGGACTAGCGGGGCCTCTCGTGAGCAGTACTTC.

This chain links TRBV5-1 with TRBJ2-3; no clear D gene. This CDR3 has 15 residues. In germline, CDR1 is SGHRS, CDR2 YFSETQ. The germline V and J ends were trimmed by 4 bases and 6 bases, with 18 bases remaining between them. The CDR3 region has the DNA TGCGCCAGCAGCCTTACGGTCCCCCAATCCGATACGCAGTATTTT. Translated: CASSLTVPQSDTQYF.

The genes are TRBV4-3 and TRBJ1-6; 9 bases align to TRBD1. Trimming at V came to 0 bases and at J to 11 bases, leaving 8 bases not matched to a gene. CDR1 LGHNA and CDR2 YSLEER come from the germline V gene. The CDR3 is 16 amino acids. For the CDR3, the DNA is TGCGCCAGCAGCCAAGAGGCAGGGACAGGGTTTACACCCCTCCACTTT. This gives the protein CASSQEAGTGFTPLHF.

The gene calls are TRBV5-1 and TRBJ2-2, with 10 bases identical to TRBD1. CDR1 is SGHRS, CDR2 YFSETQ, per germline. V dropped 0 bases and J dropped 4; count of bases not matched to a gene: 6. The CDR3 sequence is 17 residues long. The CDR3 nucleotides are TGCGCCAGCAGCTTGGTAGGGACAGGGGTCCTCACCGGGGAGCTGTTTTTT. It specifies CASSLVGTGVLTGELFF.

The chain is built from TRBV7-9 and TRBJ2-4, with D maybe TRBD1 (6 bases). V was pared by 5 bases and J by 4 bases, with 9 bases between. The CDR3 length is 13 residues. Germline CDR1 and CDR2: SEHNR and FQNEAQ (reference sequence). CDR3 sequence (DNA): TGTGCCAGCAGCCGGACAGAAAAAAACATTCAGTACTTC. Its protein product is CASSRTEKNIQYF.

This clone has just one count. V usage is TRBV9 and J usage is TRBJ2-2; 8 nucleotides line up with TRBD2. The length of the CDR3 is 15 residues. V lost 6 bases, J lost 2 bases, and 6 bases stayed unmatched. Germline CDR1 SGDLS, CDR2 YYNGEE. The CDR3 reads CASTSGGQNTGELFF. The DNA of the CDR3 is TGTGCCAGCACCAGCGGGGGACAAAACACCGGGGAGCTGTTTTTT.

Here the CDR3 DNA reads TGTGCCAGCAGCACCTGGACAGGGCAGAGATCGAACACCGGGGAGCTGTTTTTT. Translation gives CASSTWTGQRSNTGELFF. This sequence joins TRBV21-1 and TRBJ2-2; the D call of TRBD1 is as the table states it, not checked on the DNA. TRBV21-1 is a pseudogene. This CDR3 is 18 amino acids long.

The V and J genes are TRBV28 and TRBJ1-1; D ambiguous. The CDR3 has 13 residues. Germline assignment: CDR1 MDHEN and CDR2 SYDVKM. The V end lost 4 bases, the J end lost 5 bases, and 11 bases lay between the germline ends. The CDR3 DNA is TGTGCCAGCAGTTCCGGCGGAACAACTGAAGCTTTCTTT. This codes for CASSSGGTTEAFF.

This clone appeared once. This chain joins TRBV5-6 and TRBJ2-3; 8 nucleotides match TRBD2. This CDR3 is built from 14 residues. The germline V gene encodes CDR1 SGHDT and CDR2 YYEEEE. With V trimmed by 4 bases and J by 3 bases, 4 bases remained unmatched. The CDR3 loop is CASSIGTRTDTQYF. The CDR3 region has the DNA TGTGCCAGCAGCATAGGGACTAGAACAGATACGCAGTATTTT. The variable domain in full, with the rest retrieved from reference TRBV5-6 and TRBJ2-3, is DAGVTQSPTHLIKTRGQQVTLRCSPKSGHDTVSWYQQALGQGPQFIFQYYEEEERQRGNFPDRFSGHQFPNYSSELNVNALLLGDSALYLCASSIGTRTDTQYFGPGTRLTVL.

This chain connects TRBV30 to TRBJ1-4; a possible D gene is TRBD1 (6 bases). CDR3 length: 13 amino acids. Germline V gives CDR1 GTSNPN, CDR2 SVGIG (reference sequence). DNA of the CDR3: TGTGCTTCTAATACAGGGAGTAATGAAAAACTGTTTTTT. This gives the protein CASNTGSNEKLFF. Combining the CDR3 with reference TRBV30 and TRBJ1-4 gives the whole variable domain SQTIHQWPATLVQPVGSPLSLECTVEGTSNPNLYWYRQAAGRGLQLLFYSVGIGQISSEVPQNLSASRPQDRQFILSSKKLLLSDSGFYLCASNTGSNEKLFFGSGTQLSVL.

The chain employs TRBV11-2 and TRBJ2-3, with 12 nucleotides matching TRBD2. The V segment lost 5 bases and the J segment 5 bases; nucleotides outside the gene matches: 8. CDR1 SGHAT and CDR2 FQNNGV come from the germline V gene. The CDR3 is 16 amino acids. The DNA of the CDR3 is TGTGCCAGCAGCACCGGACTAGCGGGGCCGGGAGATACGCAGTATTTT. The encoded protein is CASSTGLAGPGDTQYF.

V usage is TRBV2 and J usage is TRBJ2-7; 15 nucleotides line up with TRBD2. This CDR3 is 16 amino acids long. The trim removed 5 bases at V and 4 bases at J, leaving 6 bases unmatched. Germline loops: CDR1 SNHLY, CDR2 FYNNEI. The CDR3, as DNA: TGTGCCAGCAGTAACAGGACTAGCGGGAGGGGGTACGAGCAGTACTTC. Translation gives CASSNRTSGRGYEQYF.

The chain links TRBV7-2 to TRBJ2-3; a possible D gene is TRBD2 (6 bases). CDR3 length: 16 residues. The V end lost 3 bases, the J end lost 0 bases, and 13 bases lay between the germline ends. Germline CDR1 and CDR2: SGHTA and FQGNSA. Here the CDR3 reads CASSFNSGPSTDTQYF. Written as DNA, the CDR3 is TGTGCCAGCAGCTTTAATAGCGGACCTAGCACAGATACGCAGTATTTT.